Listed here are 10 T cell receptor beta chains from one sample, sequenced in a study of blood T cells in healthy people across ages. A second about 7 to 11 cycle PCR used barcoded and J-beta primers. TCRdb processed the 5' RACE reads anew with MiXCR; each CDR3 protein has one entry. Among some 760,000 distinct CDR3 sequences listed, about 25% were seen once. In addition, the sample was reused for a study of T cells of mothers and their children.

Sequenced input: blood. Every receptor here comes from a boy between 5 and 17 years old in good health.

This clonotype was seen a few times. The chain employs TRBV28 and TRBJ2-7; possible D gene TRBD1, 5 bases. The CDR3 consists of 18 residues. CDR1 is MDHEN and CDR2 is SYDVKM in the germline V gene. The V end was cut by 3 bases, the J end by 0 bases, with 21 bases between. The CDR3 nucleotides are TGTGCCAGCAGTTTGTCGAAGACAGACCTCTTTAGCTCCTACGAGCAGTACTTC. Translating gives CASSLSKTDLFSSYEQYF.

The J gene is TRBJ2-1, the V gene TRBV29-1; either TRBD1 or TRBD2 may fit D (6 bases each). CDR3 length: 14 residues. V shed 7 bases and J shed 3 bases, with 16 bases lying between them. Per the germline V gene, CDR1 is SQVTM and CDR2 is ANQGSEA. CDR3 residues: CSGRTGGGYNEQFF. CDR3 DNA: TGCAGCGGACGAACCGGGGGCGGCTACAATGAGCAGTTCTTC.

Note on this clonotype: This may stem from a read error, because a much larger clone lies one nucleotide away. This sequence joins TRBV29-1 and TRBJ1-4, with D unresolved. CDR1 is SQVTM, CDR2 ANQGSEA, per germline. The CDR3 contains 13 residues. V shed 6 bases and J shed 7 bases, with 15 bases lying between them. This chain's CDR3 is CSVAGAVGEKLFF. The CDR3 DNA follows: TGCAGCGTGGCTGGAGCTGTGGGTGAAAAACTGTTTTTT.

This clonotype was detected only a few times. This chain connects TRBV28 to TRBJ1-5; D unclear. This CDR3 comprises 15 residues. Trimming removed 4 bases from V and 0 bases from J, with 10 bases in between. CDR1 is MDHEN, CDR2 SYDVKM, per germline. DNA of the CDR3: TGTGCCAGCAGTTCGGCCAGTTATAGCAATCAGCCCCAGCATTTT. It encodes CASSSASYSNQPQHF.

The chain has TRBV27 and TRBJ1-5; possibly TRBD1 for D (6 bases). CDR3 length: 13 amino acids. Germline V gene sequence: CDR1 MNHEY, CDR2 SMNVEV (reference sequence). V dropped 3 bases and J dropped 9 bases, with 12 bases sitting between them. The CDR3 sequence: CASSLGQESPQHF. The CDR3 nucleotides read TGTGCCAGCAGTTTGGGACAAGAATCGCCCCAGCATTTT.

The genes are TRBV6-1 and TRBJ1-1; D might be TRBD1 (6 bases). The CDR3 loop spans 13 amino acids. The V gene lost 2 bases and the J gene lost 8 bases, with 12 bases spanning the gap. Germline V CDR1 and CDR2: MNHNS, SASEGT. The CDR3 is CASSETQGAEAFF. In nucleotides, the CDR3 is TGTGCCAGCAGTGAAACACAGGGAGCCGAAGCTTTCTTT.

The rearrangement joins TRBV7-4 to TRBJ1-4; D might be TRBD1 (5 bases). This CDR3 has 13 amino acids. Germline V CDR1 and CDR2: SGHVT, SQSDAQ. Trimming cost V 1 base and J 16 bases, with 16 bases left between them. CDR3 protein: CASSLVSQGPTFF. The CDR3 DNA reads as TGTGCCAGCAGCTTAGTTAGCCAGGGACCAACGTTTTTT.

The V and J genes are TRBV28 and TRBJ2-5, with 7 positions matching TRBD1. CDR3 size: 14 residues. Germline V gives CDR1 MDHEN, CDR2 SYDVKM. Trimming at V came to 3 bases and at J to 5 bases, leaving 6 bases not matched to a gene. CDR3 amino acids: CASSLQGGLETQYF. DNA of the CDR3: TGTGCCAGCAGTTTGCAAGGGGGCCTGGAGACCCAGTACTTC.

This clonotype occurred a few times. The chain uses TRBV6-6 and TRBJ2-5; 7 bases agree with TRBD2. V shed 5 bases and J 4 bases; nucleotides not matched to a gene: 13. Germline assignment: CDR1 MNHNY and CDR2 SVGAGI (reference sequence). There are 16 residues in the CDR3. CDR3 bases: TGTGCCAGCAGTATCCTCGAGGGGAGGGTCGGAGAGACCCAGTACTTC. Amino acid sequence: CASSILEGRVGETQYF.

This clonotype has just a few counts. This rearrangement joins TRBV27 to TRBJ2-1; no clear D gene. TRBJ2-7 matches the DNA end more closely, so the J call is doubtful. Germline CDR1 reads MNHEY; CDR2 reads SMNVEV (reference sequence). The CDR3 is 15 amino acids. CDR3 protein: CASSLQLPNSYEQYF. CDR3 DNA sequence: TGTGCCAGCAGTTTGCAGTTGCCAAACTCCTACGAGCAGTACTTC.